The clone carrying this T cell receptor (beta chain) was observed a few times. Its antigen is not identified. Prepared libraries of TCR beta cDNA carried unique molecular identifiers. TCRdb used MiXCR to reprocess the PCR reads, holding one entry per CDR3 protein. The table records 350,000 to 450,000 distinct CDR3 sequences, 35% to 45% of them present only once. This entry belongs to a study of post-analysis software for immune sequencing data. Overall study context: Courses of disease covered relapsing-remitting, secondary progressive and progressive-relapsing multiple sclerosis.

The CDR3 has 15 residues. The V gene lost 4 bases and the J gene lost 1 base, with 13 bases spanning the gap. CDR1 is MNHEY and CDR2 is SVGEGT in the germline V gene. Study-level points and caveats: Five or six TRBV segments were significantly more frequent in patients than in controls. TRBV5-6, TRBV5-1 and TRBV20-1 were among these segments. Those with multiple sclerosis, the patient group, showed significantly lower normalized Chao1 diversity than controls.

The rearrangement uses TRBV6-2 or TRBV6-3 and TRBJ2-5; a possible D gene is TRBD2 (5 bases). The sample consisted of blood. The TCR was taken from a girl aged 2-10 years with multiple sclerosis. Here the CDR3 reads CASSSAGAVQETQYF. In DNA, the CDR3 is TGTGCCAGCAGTTCCGCCGGAGCGGTCCAAGAGACCCAGTACTTC.